This passage covers 8 T cell receptor beta chains from one sample sequenced in a study of T cell responses to AZD1222 COVID-19 vaccine. Only in-frame clones appear in the TCRdb table, and some are missing; sequencing was by immunoSEQ multiplex PCR. The sample has about 140,000 clones, and its top ten clones hold about 2.2%. Sequencing was carried out using peripheral blood. The source of these receptors is an adult in good health.

The chain couples TRBV19 to TRBJ1-1, with 10 bases that match TRBD1. The length of the CDR3 is 17 residues. The V and J ends lost 5 bases and 1 base, in that order; junction bases with no gene match: 10. Germline loops: CDR1 LNHDA, CDR2 SQIVND (reference sequence). The CDR3 DNA reads as TGTGCCAGTAGTCACCGGGACAGGGGCTTCGAGAACACTGAAGCTTTCTTT. Its protein product is CASSHRDRGFENTEAFF.

The rearrangement links TRBV3-1 (or the pseudogene TRBV3-2) to TRBJ2-2; perhaps TRBD1 as D (5 bases). This CDR3 is built from 16 residues. V was clipped by 4 bases and J by 1 base, with 13 bases between them. Germline-derived CDR1 and CDR2 are LGHDT and YNNKEL (reference sequence). The CDR3 bases are TGTGCCAGCAGCCGGTTAGGGGCGAAGAACACCGGGGAGCTGTTTTTT. Translation: CASSRLGAKNTGELFF.

The chain carries TRBV28 and TRBJ1-3, with D possibly being TRBD1 (5 bases). Trimming took 3 bases from V and 4 from J, leaving 13 bases between them. The V gene's germline CDR1 is MDHEN and CDR2 SYDVKM. The length of the CDR3 is 15 residues. This CDR3 is CASSFAGYSGNTIYF. CDR3 nucleotide sequence: TGTGCCAGCAGTTTCGCAGGGTACTCGGGAAACACCATATATTTT.

J is TRBJ1-2 and V is TRBV25-1; D may be TRBD1 (6 bases). Germline CDR1 and CDR2: MGHDK and SYGVNS. The CDR3 has 14 residues. The germline V and J ends were trimmed by 1 base and 4 bases, with 10 bases remaining between them. The CDR3 coding sequence is TGTGCCAGCAGTGAATCGTGGGGGCCCTATGGCTACACCTTC. Protein sequence: CASSESWGPYGYTF.

The V and J genes are TRBV4-3 and TRBJ2-3; 8 positions match TRBD1. Germline CDR1 reads LGHNA; CDR2 reads YSLEER. The trim removed 4 bases at V and 3 bases at J, leaving 6 bases unmatched. The CDR3 is made up of 15 amino acids. As DNA, the CDR3 is TGCGCCAGCAGCCCCCGGACAGGGTCAACAGATACGCAGTATTTT. Protein: CASSPRTGSTDTQYF.

The chain uses TRBV14 and TRBJ1-1; 8 nucleotides align to TRBD1. There are 15 residues in the CDR3. Germline CDR1 and CDR2: SGHDN and FVKESK. V shed 3 bases and J 0 bases; nucleotides not matched to a gene: 3. The CDR3 loop is CASSQQGALNTEAFF. For the CDR3, the DNA is TGTGCCAGCAGCCAGCAGGGGGCTTTGAACACTGAAGCTTTCTTT.

This rearrangement joins TRBV6-5 to TRBJ2-7, with a weak D call TRBD2 (6 bases). Trimming cost V 6 bases and J 5 bases, with 14 bases left between them. Germline V gene sequence: CDR1 MNHEY, CDR2 SVGAGI. CDR3 size: 13 residues. The CDR3 DNA sequence: TGTGCCAGCAGCCCCAGGAGGGTGGACGAGCAGTACTTC. It codes for CASSPRRVDEQYF.

The J gene is TRBJ1-6, the V gene TRBV27, with 7 bases matching TRBD1. The CDR3 is 17 amino acids. Per germline, CDR1 MNHEY and CDR2 SMNVEV (reference sequence). With V trimmed by 2 bases and J by 3 bases, 7 bases remained unmatched. CDR3 residues: CASSLGKGAGYNSPLHF. The CDR3 bases are TGTGCCAGCAGTTTAGGCAAGGGGGCAGGCTATAATTCACCCCTCCACTTT.